A single sample is the source of the 11 T cell receptor beta chains below, sequenced in a study of cytomegalovirus exposure and HLA in healthy donors. In the PCR, 60 Vbeta and 13 Jbeta primers were used. Assay: immunoSEQ multiplex PCR; the TCRdb copy retains only in-frame clones and omits some. Among 130,000 or so clones listed, approximately 69% were seen once. Specimen: PBMCs. The receptors derive from a man aged 40-50 years in good health and CMV-seropositive.

The CDR3 region has the DNA TGTGCCAGCTCGTCCGGGACAGGGAACTATGGCTACACCTTC. Its translation: CASSSGTGNYGYTF. The V gene is TRBV18, the J gene TRBJ1-2; TRBD1 matches 9 bases. Germline CDR1 is KGHSH and CDR2 is LQKENI. The CDR3 extends over 14 amino acids. After removal of 6 bases from V and 2 bases from J, the junction contained 4 bases not matched to a gene. The full variable domain, its missing parts supplied by reference TRBV18 and TRBJ1-2, is NAGVMQNPRHLVRRRGQEARLRCSPMKGHSHVYWYRQLPEEGLKFMVYLQKENIIDESGMPKERFSAEFPKEGPSILRIQQVVRGDSAAYFCASSSGTGNYGYTFGSGTRLTVV.

The chain couples TRBV6-5 to TRBJ2-4; the D gene is possibly TRBD1 (5 bases). The CDR3 totals 14 residues. Between the trimmed V and J ends, which lost 6 bases and 7 bases, there was a span of 16 bases. Germline values: CDR1 MNHEY, CDR2 SVGAGI. For the CDR3, the DNA is TGTGCCAGCAGCACTGGGGCAAAAGGGAACATTCAGTACTTC. It specifies CASSTGAKGNIQYF.

The chain uses TRBV28 and TRBJ1-2; 10 bases agree with TRBD1. This CDR3 has 16 residues. V gave up 8 bases and J gave up 8 bases; unmatched junction bases: 17. The germline V gene encodes CDR1 MDHEN and CDR2 SYDVKM. For the CDR3, the DNA is TGTGCCAGCGTGAACCTCGCCGGGACAGGGGTGTGGGGCTACACCTTC. It yields the protein CASVNLAGTGVWGYTF.

The V gene is TRBV6-5, the J gene TRBJ2-6; tentative D call: TRBD1 (5 bases). The ends were cut back, 6 bases at V and 0 bases at J, with 9 bases in the middle. CDR1 and CDR2 from the germline V gene are MNHEY and SVGAGI. The CDR3 length is 15 residues. The CDR3 reads CASSRDSSGANVLTF. DNA for the CDR3: TGTGCCAGCAGCCGAGACAGCTCTGGGGCCAACGTCCTGACTTTC.

The DNA for the CDR3 is TGTGCCAGCAGCCCCGTCCGAGAGACCCAGTACTTC. Translated: CASSPVRETQYF. V gene TRBV7-2 combines with J gene TRBJ2-5; D not certain. Trimming cost V 5 bases and J 4 bases, with 8 bases left between them. Per the germline V gene, CDR1 is SGHTA and CDR2 is FQGNSA. This CDR3 is built from 12 residues. Complete variable domain (other parts from reference TRBV7-2 and TRBJ2-5): GAGVSQSPSNKVTEKGKDVELRCDPISGHTALYWYRQSLGQGLEFLIYFQGNSAPDKSGLPSDRFSAERTGGSVSTLTIQRTQQEDSAVYLCASSPVRETQYFGPGTRLLVL.

This clone has a handful of counts. The chain employs TRBV9 and TRBJ2-7; D is unresolved. CDR3 length equals 14 residues. Germline V gene lookup returns CDR1 SGDLS and CDR2 YYNGEE. V dropped 0 bases and J dropped 6 bases, with 13 bases sitting between them. CDR3 in amino acids: CASSVGVSSGEQYF. The DNA of the CDR3 is TGTGCCAGCAGCGTAGGTGTTAGTTCGGGCGAGCAGTACTTC.

V usage is TRBV12-5 and J usage is TRBJ1-1; D is possibly TRBD1 (6 bases). This CDR3 comprises 16 residues. The V end was cut by 0 bases, the J end by 1 base, with 12 bases between. In germline, CDR1 is LGHNT, CDR2 FRNRAP. DNA of the CDR3: TGTGCTAGTGGTTTGGTACTCGGGACACCGAACACTGAAGCTTTCTTT. Translated, it gives CASGLVLGTPNTEAFF.

This clone was found once. A read error may account for a junction end that differs from germline. The CDR3 spells CASSIDGLARRYEQYF. CDR3 nucleotides: TGTGCCAGCAGCATAGACGGACTAGCGAGACGTTACGAGCAGTACTTC. V gene TRBV11-2 combines with J gene TRBJ2-7; 9 nucleotides match TRBD2. The CDR3 sequence is 16 residues long. CDR1 SGHAT and CDR2 FQNNGV come from the germline V gene.

A few counts support this clone. The chain employs TRBV6-5 and TRBJ1-1; perhaps TRBD1 as D (5 bases). The V gene lost 0 bases and the J gene lost 0 bases, with 11 bases spanning the gap. The CDR3 consists of 16 residues. Per germline, CDR1 MNHEY and CDR2 SVGAGI. Written as DNA, the CDR3 is TGTGCCAGCAGTTACTCGACAGTTTTAATGAACACTGAAGCTTTCTTT. As protein: CASSYSTVLMNTEAFF.

V gene TRBV10-3 combines with J gene TRBJ1-1; D possibly corresponds to TRBD1 (5 bases). The CDR3 has 15 residues. Per germline, CDR1 ENHRY and CDR2 SYGVKD. Trimming shortened V by 5 bases and J by 4 bases, and 17 bases separated the two germline ends. The DNA for the CDR3 is TGTGCCATCAGTCAAGTAGACAGCCGTAGCACTGAAGCTTTCTTT. Translation gives CAISQVDSRSTEAFF.

This rearrangement joins TRBV30 to TRBJ2-4; a possible D gene is TRBD1 (6 bases). CDR1 GTSNPN and CDR2 SVGIG come from the germline V gene (reference sequence). This CDR3 is built from 13 residues. The V end was cut by 0 bases, the J end by 9 bases, with 12 bases between. CDR3: CAWSVLGGGIQYF. As DNA, the CDR3 is TGTGCCTGGAGTGTACTTGGGGGCGGCATTCAGTACTTC.